The subject of this entry is one T cell receptor (beta chain). Its antigen remains unidentified. CDR1 is SEHNR and CDR2 is FQNEAQ in the germline V gene (reference sequence). Trimming removed 5 bases at V and 5 bases at J, with 10 bases between. This CDR3 has 13 amino acids. This record comes from a study of shared clonotypes between healthy human individuals. Study findings and constraints: Unshared clonotypes carried lower generation probabilities than those common to all four donors.

Libraries were prepared by immunoSEQ multiplex PCR; TCRdb keeps only in-frame clonotypes and omits some of them. The sample lists some 1,400,000 clones, around 97% occurring once. V and J are TRBV7-9 and TRBJ1-5, with D maybe TRBD1 (5 bases). This sequence was found in a man under 40 in good health. The material sequenced was naive CD4+ T cells sorted from blood. The sample's subset: CD45RA+ positively selected. The CDR3 region has the DNA TGTGCCAGCAGCCATCTCAGGGATCAGCCCCAGCATTTT. This encodes CASSHLRDQPQHF.